The present TCR beta chain was sequenced within a study of shared clonotypes between healthy human individuals. Study details: Donors were two women and a few men aged 18 to 49. Per donor, three plates held CD4 naive cells, three held CD4 memory, two held CD8 naive and one held CD8 memory. Study-level points and caveats: Few donors restricted represented genetic and exposure-history diversity.

With regard to this clone: The antigen remains undetermined.

The CDR3 length is 14 residues. Looked up from germline, CDR1 is SGDLS and CDR2 is YYNGEE. Trimming removed 4 bases from V and 6 bases from J, with 15 bases in between. Naive CD8 cells were CD45RO-negative, positively selected for CCR7, excluding terminally differentiated effector memory CD45RA+ cells. Generated by immunoSEQ multiplex PCR, the TCRdb table keeps only in-frame clones and is missing some. Of roughly 1,800,000 clones in the sample, roughly 94% were seen once. The chain is built from TRBV9 and TRBJ2-3, with D perhaps being TRBD1 or TRBD2 (5 bases each). The TCR comes from a young man in good health. The specimen was naive CD8+ T cells sorted from blood. DNA of the CDR3: TGTGCCAGCAGCTTGAAGGTGGGGGTGGATACGCAGTATTTT. Its protein product is CASSLKVGVDTQYF.